This note documents a single TCR beta chain sequence. What it binds is not known. With 7 bases clipped from V and 5 bases from J, the junction kept 11 bases outside the gene matches. CDR3 length: 15 residues. Germline V gene data show CDR1 as LNHDA and CDR2 as SQIVND (reference sequence). The sample comes from a study of cytomegalovirus exposure and HLA in healthy donors. Primers included in the PCR were 60 Vbeta and 13 Jbeta primers. Under the authors' procedure: In a later analysis, around 10 million of approximately 81 million unique beta chains occurred in at least two donors. Libraries were prepared by immunoSEQ multiplex PCR; TCRdb keeps only in-frame clonotypes and omits some of them. V, J and clone size were drawn from that table, and D and trimming were deduced from the DNA. The profile shows some 250,000 clones, roughly 80% of them singletons. Overall study findings and caveats: Follow-up analysis later connected one missense variant in DCLRE1C with trimming of TCR beta V- and J-genes. When analyzed later, the rates of TCR association showed variation by HLA locus, with DRB1 the most and HLA-C the fewest. Accurate prediction of HLA-A and HLA-B alleles (for most subjects) was reportedly achieved from TCR beta sequences.

This clonotype originated in a woman aged 40 to 50 in good health and CMV-seropositive. The chain carries TRBV19 and TRBJ1-5; 7 bases line up with TRBD1. Sequencing was performed on PBMCs. CDR3 DNA sequence: TGTGCCAGTACCGTAGGGTGGCAGGGGGATCAGCCCCAGCATTTT. Amino acids: CASTVGWQGDQPQHF. The complete variable domain, with remaining parts taken from reference TRBV19 and TRBJ1-5, reads DGGITQSPKYLFRKEGQNVTLSCEQNLNHDAMYWYRQDPGQGLRLIYYSQIVNDFQKGDIAEGYSVSREKKESFPLTVTSAQKNPTAFYLCASTVGWQGDQPQHFGDGTRLSIL.